Given below is one T cell receptor beta chain in context. The antigen is not known. The repertoire was sequenced with immunoSEQ multiplex PCR; TCRdb's copy has only in-frame clones and lacks some. The sample yields about 25,000 clones, roughly 92% seen once. Germline assignment: CDR1 PRHDT and CDR2 FYEKMQ (reference sequence). Trimming left V 7 bases short and J 7 bases short, with 14 bases between. The CDR3 has 14 residues. Repeated repertoire sampling spanned the course of chemoradiotherapy. This specimen belongs to a study of chemoradiotherapy in HPV16-positive cancers. Study in general: A couple of HPV16-positive patients' cells yielded candidate HPV-specific clones and common motifs. Study results and limitations: HPV-specific T cells were functionally defined from only a couple of HPV16-positive patients. Candidate HPV-specific clones and E7-related TCR motifs grew in tumor during treatment.

Material: blood, obtained from a patient who underwent chemoradiotherapy. The TCR comes from a human donor with HPV-associated anogenital cancer. This chain connects TRBV13 to TRBJ1-6, with D perhaps TRBD1 (6 bases). This CDR3 is CASKVRGTNSPLHF. In nucleotides, the CDR3 is TGTGCCAGCAAGGTCAGGGGAACCAATTCACCCCTCCACTTT.